This T cell receptor (beta chain) was identified during a study of metastatic and nonmetastatic thyroid tumors (dated by TCRdb to about 2020). About the investigation overall: The researchers compared repertoires between peripheral blood samples and tumor or nodule tissue samples from patients with malignant or benign thyroid disease.

Library preparation was by PCR. Sequencer: Illumina HiSeq 4000. High-throughput sequencing was used to profile the CDR3 region of the TCR beta-chain in every patient. Per the authors' processing: The researchers built a classifier to tell apart papillary thyroid cancer patients with distant metastasis, based on CDR3 differences among clinicopathological groups. Repertoire diversity was assessed with the Shannon index, and tumor-blood repertoire similarity with the Morisita-Horn index. Using fastp trimming at Q25 and MiXCR clonotype assembly, TCRdb reanalyzed the public sequencing data and kept in-frame beta chains. What appears here as the V and J calls and clone size reflects TCRdb's work, not the paper's. Here the sample has under 20,000 clones; 29% occur a single time. About 13% of the sample is taken by the ten largest. Via the germline V gene (reference sequence), CDR1 is GTSNPN and CDR2 SVGIG. Trimming leaves V shorter by 3 bases and J shorter by 5 bases, with the junction holding 11 bases beyond the gene matches. Counted from cysteine to phenylalanine, this CDR3 has 16 amino acids. Kept here is only the CDR3 DNA, which spans 48 bases and is read in frame from base 1.

The investigation overall reported the following: TCR beta diversity was reported as significantly higher in malignant tumors than in benign nodules, in both blood and tumor samples.

With regard to this clone: What antigen it recognizes has not been identified. No much larger clone is present one base from it, and per-base qualities are unavailable.

No patient had received any treatment before thyroid surgery. Using T-cell receptor beta sequencing, the study looked back at clinical samples from patients collected from about 2011 to 2019. The V and J segments used are TRBV30 and TRBJ2-1; 9 bases in between match TRBD2. Sequences were obtained from tumor tissue. This clonotype was sampled from a female donor with papillary thyroid cancer or a benign thyroid nodule (not recorded which). Some clones in this sample may be carry-over from other donors' samples. CDR3 sequence: CAWSRRGRGSNNEQFF. The base sequence is TGTGCCTGGAGCAGGCGCGGGAGGGGTTCTAACAATGAGCAGTTCTTC. Where the CDR3 stops, the reference TRBV30 and TRBJ2-1 genes take over; the full variable domain is SQTIHQWPATLVQPVGSPLSLECTVEGTSNPNLYWYRQAAGRGLQLLFYSVGIGQISSEVPQNLSASRPQDRQFILSSKKLLLSDSGFYLCAWSRRGRGSNNEQFFGPGTRLTVL.